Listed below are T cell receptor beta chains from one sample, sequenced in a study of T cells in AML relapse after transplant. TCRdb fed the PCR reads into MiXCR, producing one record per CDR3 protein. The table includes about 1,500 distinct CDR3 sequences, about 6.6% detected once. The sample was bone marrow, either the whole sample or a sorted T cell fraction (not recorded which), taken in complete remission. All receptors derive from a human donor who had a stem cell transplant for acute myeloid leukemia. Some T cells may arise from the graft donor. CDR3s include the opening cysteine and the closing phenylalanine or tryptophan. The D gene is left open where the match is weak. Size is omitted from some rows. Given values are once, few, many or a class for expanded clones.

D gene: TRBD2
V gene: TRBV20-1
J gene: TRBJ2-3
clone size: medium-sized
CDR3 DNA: TGCAGTGCTAGACTAGCGGACCTCACCGATACGCAGTATTTT
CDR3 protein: CSARLADLTDTQYF

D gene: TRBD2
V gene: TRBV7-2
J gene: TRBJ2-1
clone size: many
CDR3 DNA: TGTGCCAGCAGTCCCAGACTAGCGGGCTCCATAGAGCAGTTCTTC
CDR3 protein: CASSPRLAGSIEQFF

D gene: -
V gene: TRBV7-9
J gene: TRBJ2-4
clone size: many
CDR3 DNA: TGTGCCAGCAGTGCCCCTGGGAGACTAGCCAAAAACATTCAGTACTTC
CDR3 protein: CASSAPGRLAKNIQYF

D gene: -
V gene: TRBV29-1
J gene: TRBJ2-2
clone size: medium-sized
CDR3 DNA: TGCAGCGTCGTGGGGTACGAGGCCGGGGAGCTGTTTTTT
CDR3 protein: CSVVGYEAGELFF

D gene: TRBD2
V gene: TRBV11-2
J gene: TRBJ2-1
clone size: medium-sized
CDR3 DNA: TGTGCCAGCAGCCGCGGGACTAGCATCAGTGAGCAGTTCTTC
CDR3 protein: CASSRGTSISEQFF

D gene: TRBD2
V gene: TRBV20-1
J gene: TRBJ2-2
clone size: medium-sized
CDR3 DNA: TGCAGTGCTCCGACGGGAGGGCCCGCCGGGGAGCTGTTTTTT
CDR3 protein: CSAPTGGPAGELFF

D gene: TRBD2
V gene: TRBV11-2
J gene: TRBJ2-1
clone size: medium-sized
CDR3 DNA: TGTGCCAGCAGCTTATCGGCGGGAGGGAATAATGAGCAGTTCTTC
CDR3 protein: CASSLSAGGNNEQFF

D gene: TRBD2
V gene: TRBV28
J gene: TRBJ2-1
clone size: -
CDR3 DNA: TGTGCCAGCAGTTCCCCCCCGGATAGGCGGGGGTGGTCCTACAATGAGCAGTTCTTC
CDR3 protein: CASSSPPDRRGWSYNEQFF

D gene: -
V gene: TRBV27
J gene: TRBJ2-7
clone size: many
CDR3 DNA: TGTGCCAGCAGTCCCGCGGACCCAAGCTCCTACGAGCAGTACTTC
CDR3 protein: CASSPADPSSYEQYF

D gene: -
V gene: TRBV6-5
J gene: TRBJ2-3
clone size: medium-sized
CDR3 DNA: TGTGCCAGCAGTTCAAACTCAGGGAGAGATACGCAGTATTTT
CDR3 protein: CASSSNSGRDTQYF

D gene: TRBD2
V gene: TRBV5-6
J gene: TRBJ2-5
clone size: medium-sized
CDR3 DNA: TGTGCCAGCAGCTTGCTGGCGGGAGGGCCAGAAGAGACCCAGTACTTC
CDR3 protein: CASSLLAGGPEETQYF

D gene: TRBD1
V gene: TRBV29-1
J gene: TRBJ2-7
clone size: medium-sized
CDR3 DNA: TGCAGCGTCACCAGGGGGATCCGCTCCTACGAGCAGTACTTC
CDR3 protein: CSVTRGIRSYEQYF

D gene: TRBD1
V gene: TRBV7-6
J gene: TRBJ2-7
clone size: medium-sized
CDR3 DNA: TGTGCCAGCAGCGGGACAGGGGATGGCGAGCAGTACTTC
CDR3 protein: CASSGTGDGEQYF

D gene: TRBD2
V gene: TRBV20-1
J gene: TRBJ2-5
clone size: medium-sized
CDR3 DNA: TGCAGTGCTAGCCGCACGGCGGGAGCGGCAGAGACCCAGTACTTC
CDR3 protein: CSASRTAGAAETQYF

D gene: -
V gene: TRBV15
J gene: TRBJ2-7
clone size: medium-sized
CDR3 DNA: TGTGCCACCAGCAGAGCAGACAGGCCTACCTACGAGCAGTACTTC
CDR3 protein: CATSRADRPTYEQYF

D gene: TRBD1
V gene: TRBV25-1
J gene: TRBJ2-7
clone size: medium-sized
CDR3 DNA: TGTGCCACCCGACAGGGAATCTACGAGCAGTACTTC
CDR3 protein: CATRQGIYEQYF

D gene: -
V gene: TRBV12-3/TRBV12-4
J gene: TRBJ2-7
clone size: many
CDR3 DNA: TGTGCCAGCAGTCAGGACACCTACGAGCAGTACTTC
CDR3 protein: CASSQDTYEQYF

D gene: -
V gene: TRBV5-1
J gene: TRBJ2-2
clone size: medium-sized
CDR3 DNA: TGCGCCAGCAGCTGGGTTGGGAGCAACACCGGGGAGCTGTTTTTT
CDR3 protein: CASSWVGSNTGELFF

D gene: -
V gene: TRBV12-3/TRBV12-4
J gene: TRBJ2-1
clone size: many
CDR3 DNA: TGTGCCAGCAGTTTAGAAGAGCGCTTCTACAATGAGCAGTTCTTC
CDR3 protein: CASSLEERFYNEQFF

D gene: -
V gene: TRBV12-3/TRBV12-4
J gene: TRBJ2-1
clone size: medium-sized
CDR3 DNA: TGTGCCAGCAGTTCAACGCCCCTTCGGGCCCTCCTTGGTGGGAGTTACAATGAGCAGTTCTTC
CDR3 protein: CASSSTPLRALLGGSYNEQFF

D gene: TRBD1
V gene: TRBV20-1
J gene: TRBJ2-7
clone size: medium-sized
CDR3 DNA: TGCAGTGCGGGGGGACAGGGGATTTCCTACGAGCAGTACTTC
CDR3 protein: CSAGGQGISYEQYF

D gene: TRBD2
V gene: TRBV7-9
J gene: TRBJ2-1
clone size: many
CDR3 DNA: TGTGCCAGCAGCCCACGGGAGGGGAGCTCCTACAATGAGCAGTTCTTC
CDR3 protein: CASSPREGSSYNEQFF

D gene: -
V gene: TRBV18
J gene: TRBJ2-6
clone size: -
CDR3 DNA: TGTGCCAGCTCACCCCCTGGGACGTCTGGGGCCAACGTCCTGACTTTC
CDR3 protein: CASSPPGTSGANVLTF

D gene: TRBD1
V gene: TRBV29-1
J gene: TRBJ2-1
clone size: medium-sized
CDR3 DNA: TGCAGCGTTGCGGTAGCAGGGGGCTTCAATGAGCAGTTCTTC
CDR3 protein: CSVAVAGGFNEQFF

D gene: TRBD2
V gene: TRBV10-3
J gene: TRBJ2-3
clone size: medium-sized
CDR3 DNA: TGTGCCATCATACGGGCGGCTAGCGGGAGTATAAGGGATACGCAGTATTTT
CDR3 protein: CAIIRAASGSIRDTQYF

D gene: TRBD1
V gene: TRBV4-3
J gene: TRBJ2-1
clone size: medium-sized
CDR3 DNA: TGCGCCAGCAGCCAAGATGGGGACAGCAAAAACAATGAGCAGTTCTTC
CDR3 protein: CASSQDGDSKNNEQFF

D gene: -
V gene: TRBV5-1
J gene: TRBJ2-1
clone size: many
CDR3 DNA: TGCGCCAGCAGCTTGGCAGAAGTCTCCTACAATGAGCAGTTCTTC
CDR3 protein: CASSLAEVSYNEQFF

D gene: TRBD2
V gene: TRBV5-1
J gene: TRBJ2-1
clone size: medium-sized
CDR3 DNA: TGCGCCAGCAGCTCTAGCGGGAGGTGGAATGAGCAGTTCTTC
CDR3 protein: CASSSSGRWNEQFF

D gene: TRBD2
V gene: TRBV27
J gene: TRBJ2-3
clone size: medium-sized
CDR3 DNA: TGTGCCAGCAGTTTATTGGCTAGCGGGGCCATAGTAACAGATACGCAGTATTTT
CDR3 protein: CASSLLASGAIVTDTQYF

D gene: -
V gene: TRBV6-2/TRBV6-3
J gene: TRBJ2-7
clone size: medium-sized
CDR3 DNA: TGTGCCAGCAGTCCCCCCTCCTACGAGCAGTACTTC
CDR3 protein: CASSPPSYEQYF

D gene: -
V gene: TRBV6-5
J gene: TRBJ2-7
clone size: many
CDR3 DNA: TGTGCCAGCAGTTGGGGGGGGCTAGGGCTATACGAGCAGTACTTC
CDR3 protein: CASSWGGLGLYEQYF

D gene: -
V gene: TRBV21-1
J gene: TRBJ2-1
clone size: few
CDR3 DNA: TGTGCCAACCGACTAGCGGGAGGGACTAGCTCCTACAATGAGCAGTTCTTC
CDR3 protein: CANRLAGGTSSYNEQFF

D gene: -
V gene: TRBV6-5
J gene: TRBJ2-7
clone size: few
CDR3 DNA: TGTGCCAGCGCCCCCCGGAGCGCAACCTACGAGCAGTACTTC
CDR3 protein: CASAPRSATYEQYF

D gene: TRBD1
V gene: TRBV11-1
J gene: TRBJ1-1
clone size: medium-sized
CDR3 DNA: TGTGCCAGCAGCTCCAACAGGGGGAACACTGAAGCTTTCTTT
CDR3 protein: CASSSNRGNTEAFF

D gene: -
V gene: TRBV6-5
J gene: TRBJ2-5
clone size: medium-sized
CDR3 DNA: TGTGCCAGCATTGCTGCGGGAAAAGAGACCCAGTACTTC
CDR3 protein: CASIAAGKETQYF

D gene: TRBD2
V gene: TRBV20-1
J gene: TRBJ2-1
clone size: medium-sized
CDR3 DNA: TGCAGTGCTAGATCCCCGGGTAGCGGGAGCTCCTACAATGAGCAGTTCTTC
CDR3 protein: CSARSPGSGSSYNEQFF

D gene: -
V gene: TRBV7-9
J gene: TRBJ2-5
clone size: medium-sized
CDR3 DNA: TGTGCCAGCAGCTTTGGTACGGGAAAGTCGGGTTTGTTCCCCAAAGAGACCCAGTACTTC
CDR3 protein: CASSFGTGKSGLFPKETQYF

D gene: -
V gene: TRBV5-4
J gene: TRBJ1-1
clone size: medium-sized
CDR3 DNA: TGTGCCAGCAGCTCCAGGGGAGGCACTGAAGCTTTCTTT
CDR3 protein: CASSSRGGTEAFF

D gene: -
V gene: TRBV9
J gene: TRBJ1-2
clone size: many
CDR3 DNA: TGTGCCAGCAGCCAACGCGGCGGCGGCTACACCTTC
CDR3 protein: CASSQRGGGYTF

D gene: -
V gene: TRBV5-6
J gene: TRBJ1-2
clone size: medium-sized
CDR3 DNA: TGTGCCAGCAGCACGGACACTAACTATGGCTACACCTTC
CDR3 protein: CASSTDTNYGYTF

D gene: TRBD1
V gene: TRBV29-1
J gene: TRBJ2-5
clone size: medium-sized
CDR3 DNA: TGCAGCGTGGCCCCCACAGGGGGCATAGGAGAGACCCAGTACTTC
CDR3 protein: CSVAPTGGIGETQYF

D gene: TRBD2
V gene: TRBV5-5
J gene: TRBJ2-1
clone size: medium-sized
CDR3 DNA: TGTGCCAGCAGCTTGGGGTGGGCTAGCGGGAGGGAGCACAATGAGCAGTTCTTC
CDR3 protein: CASSLGWASGREHNEQFF

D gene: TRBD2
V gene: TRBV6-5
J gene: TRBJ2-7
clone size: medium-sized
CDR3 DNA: TGTGCCAGCAGTTACCGACGACTAGCGGGAGCGAGGGAGCAGTACTTC
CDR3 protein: CASSYRRLAGAREQYF

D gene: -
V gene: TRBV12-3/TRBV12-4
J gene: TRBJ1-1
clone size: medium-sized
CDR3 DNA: TGTGCCAGCAGCATCCGGACTGAAGCTTTCTTT
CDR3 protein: CASSIRTEAFF

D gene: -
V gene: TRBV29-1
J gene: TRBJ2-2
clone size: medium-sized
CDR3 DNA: TGCAGCGTTGTGCGGGATGATACCGGGGAGCTGTTTTTT
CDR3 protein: CSVVRDDTGELFF

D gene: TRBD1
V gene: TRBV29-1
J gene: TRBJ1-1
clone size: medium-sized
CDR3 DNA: TGCAGCGTTGAGTGGGACAGGGGGAACACTGAAGCTTTCTTT
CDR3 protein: CSVEWDRGNTEAFF

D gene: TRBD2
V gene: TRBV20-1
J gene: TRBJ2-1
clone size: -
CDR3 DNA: TGCAGTGCCCGTCGTAGTAGCGGGGGCTACAATGAGCAGTTCTTC
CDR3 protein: CSARRSSGGYNEQFF

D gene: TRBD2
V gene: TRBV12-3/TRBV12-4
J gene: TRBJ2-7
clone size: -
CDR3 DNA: TGTGCCAGCAGTTCGATACTAGCGGGAGGGAACGACGAGCAGTACTTC
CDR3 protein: CASSSILAGGNDEQYF

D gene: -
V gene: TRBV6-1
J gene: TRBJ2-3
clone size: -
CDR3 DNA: TGTGCCAGCAGTGAAAGGGGTCGGGATACGCAGTATTTT
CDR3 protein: CASSERGRDTQYF

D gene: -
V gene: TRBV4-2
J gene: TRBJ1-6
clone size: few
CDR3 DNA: TGTGCCAGCAGCCAAGAATGGACTGGGAGCTCCTATAATTCACCCCTCCACTTT
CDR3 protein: CASSQEWTGSSYNSPLHF

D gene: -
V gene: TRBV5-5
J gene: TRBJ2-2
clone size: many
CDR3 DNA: TGTGCCAGCAGGAGAGGAGGACAGCTCTTAACCTACCGCGCGAACACCGGGGAGCTGTTTTTT
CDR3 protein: CASRRGGQLLTYRANTGELFF

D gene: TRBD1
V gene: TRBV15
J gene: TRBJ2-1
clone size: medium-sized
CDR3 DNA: TGTGCCACCAGCAGACAGGGGGTCAATGAGCAGTTCTTC
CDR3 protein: CATSRQGVNEQFF

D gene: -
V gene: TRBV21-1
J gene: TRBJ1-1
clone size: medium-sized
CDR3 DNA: TGTGCCAGCAGCAAAGCAGACAGCCCGATGAACACTGAAGCTTTCTTT
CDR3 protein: CASSKADSPMNTEAFF